The present entry profiles one T cell receptor (beta chain) with its context. Source study methods: The assay estimated nucleated cells by amplifying reference gene primers. Sequencing used immunoSEQ multiplex PCR; TCRdb keeps in-frame clones, though not all of them. V, J and clone size derive from that table, while D and trimming were established from the DNA sequence. The sample holds 200,000 to 250,000 clones, 80% to 85% seen once. This entry belongs to a study of blood T cell repertoires in COVID-19. Background on the study: COVID-19 samples from acute and convalescent phases originated in the United States, Italy and Spain. Nucleic acid was either cDNA or gDNA, and it came from T cells, B-cell-depleted T cells, or PBMCs.

V shed 7 bases, J shed 8 bases, and the junction held 5 bases outside the gene matches. This CDR3 has 13 amino acids. CDR1 MNHEY and CDR2 SVGAGI come from the germline V gene. This sequence was found in a woman younger than 30 with acute or convalescent COVID-19. Material: peripheral blood. The rearrangement uses TRBV6-5 and TRBJ1-2; 12 bases align to TRBD1. The CDR3 loop reads CASTGQGAGGYTF. The CDR3 bases are TGTGCCAGCACGGGACAGGGGGCAGGAGGCTACACCTTC.